The present T cell receptor (beta chain) was sequenced within a study of cytomegalovirus exposure and HLA in healthy donors. Study-wide results and limits: According to a later analysis, donors in an Asian-associated ancestry cluster reportedly had fewer N-insertions than the 666-donor mean. In a later analysis, compared with equally common non-associated chains, HLA-associated beta chains were more expanded. Analyzed later, association rates of TCRs varied across HLA loci, with DRB1 most and HLA-C fewest.

On this clone itself: Antigen unknown.

13 Jbeta primers and 60 Vbeta primers were used for the PCR. Sequencing was performed with immunoSEQ multiplex PCR; in TCRdb, only in-frame clones are kept and a portion is missing. The sample has 140,000 or so clones; about two thirds are singletons. The specimen was PBMCs. The source of this sequence is a man between 60 and 75 years old in good health and CMV-seronegative.

In DNA form, the CDR3 reads TGTGCCAGCAGCACCATGGGGGGGAGCCGAACCTACGAGCAGTACTTC. It yields the protein CASSTMGGSRTYEQYF. V and J are TRBV7-4 and TRBJ2-5; 7 nucleotides line up with TRBD2. The J call may be faulty, since TRBJ2-7 better matches the DNA end. Germline V CDR1 and CDR2: SGHVT, SQSDAQ. The CDR3 totals 16 residues.